The clone carrying this T cell receptor (beta chain) occurred a few times. Noted treatment: oral pan-JAK inhibitor, 5-10 mg twice daily. In each case, RNA was isolated and then reverse transcribed into cDNA as the sequencing template. Sequenced by immunoSEQ multiplex PCR; TCRdb stores in-frame clones only, minus some. The repertoire consists of 200,000 to 250,000 clones, with just over 65% occurring once and the leading ten covering roughly 1.2%. The germline V gene encodes CDR1 MNHNS and CDR2 SASEGT. This CDR3 is built from 15 residues. Germline trimming cut 6 bases from V and 5 bases from J; bases unmatched to any gene: 11. The entry originates in a study of CD8+ T cells in alopecia areata. The overall study: Among treated patients, oral tofacitinib was administered at 5 to 10 mg twice daily. Treatment with tofacitinib (6 to 18 months) was followed by 6 months off drug.

The chain links TRBV6-1 to TRBJ2-5; TRBD1 aligns across 8 bases. Material: CD4+ T cells sorted from blood, obtained around week 42, from a patient treated with tofacitinib. The TCR sequence derives from a human donor with alopecia areata. The CDR3 loop reads CASSARTGYEETQYF. The CDR3 bases are TGTGCCAGCAGCGCCCGGACAGGGTATGAGGAGACCCAGTACTTC.